These T cell receptor beta chains were read from a single sample in a study of memory CD4+ T cells and cytomegalovirus serostatus. The assay was immunoSEQ multiplex PCR, and TCRdb's table has in-frame clones only and misses some. The sample records 30,000 to 45,000 clones, 65% to 80% being singletons. The sample comprised memory CD4+ T cells from blood. These receptors all come from an adult in good health and CMV-seropositive. CDR3s include the opening cysteine and the closing phenylalanine or tryptophan. Fields, in order: J gene, D gene, clone size, V gene, CDR3 protein, CDR3 DNA. The D gene is left open where the match is weak. For some rows the clone size is stated as once, few or many, or as a class when expanded; others skip it.

J gene: TRBJ2-7; D gene: NA; clone size: NA; V gene: TRBV6-5; CDR3 protein: CASSSPWGREQYF; CDR3 DNA: TGTGCCAGCAGTTCTCCCTGGGGGCGCGAGCAGTACTTC
J gene: TRBJ1-2; D gene: NA; clone size: once; V gene: TRBV4-3; CDR3 protein: CASSDGHYGYTF; CDR3 DNA: TGCGCCAGCAGCGATGGGCACTATGGCTACACCTTC
J gene: TRBJ2-6; D gene: NA; clone size: NA; V gene: TRBV2; CDR3 protein: CASRALASGANVLTF; CDR3 DNA: TGTGCCAGCAGAGCCCTAGCGTCTGGGGCCAACGTCCTGACTTTC
J gene: TRBJ2-5; D gene: TRBD1; clone size: NA; V gene: TRBV2; CDR3 protein: CASSRDSEEEETQYF; CDR3 DNA: TGTGCCAGCAGCCGGGACAGTGAGGAAGAGGAGACCCAGTACTTC
J gene: TRBJ2-1; D gene: NA; clone size: NA; V gene: TRBV5-1; CDR3 protein: CASSLGDRYNEQFF; CDR3 DNA: TGCGCCAGCAGCTTGGGTGACAGGTACAATGAGCAGTTCTTC
J gene: TRBJ2-7; D gene: TRBD1; clone size: NA; V gene: TRBV7-9; CDR3 protein: CASSSGTGVYEQYF; CDR3 DNA: TGTGCCAGCAGCTCCGGGACAGGGGTGTACGAGCAGTACTTC
J gene: TRBJ2-7; D gene: NA; clone size: NA; V gene: TRBV5-1; CDR3 protein: CASSLGFYEQYF; CDR3 DNA: TGCGCCAGCAGCTTGGGGTTCTACGAGCAGTACTTC
J gene: TRBJ1-2; D gene: NA; clone size: NA; V gene: TRBV4-3; CDR3 protein: CASSQTRFLRNYGYTF; CDR3 DNA: TGCGCCAGCAGCCAAACACGATTCCTAAGGAACTATGGCTACACCTTC
J gene: TRBJ1-2; D gene: NA; clone size: once; V gene: TRBV20-1; CDR3 protein: CSANDGQGYTF; CDR3 DNA: TGCAGTGCGAACGACGGTCAGGGCTACACCTTC
J gene: TRBJ1-2; D gene: NA; clone size: NA; V gene: TRBV6-5; CDR3 protein: CASNAGKNYGYTF; CDR3 DNA: TGTGCCAGCAACGCCGGGAAAAACTATGGCTACACCTTC